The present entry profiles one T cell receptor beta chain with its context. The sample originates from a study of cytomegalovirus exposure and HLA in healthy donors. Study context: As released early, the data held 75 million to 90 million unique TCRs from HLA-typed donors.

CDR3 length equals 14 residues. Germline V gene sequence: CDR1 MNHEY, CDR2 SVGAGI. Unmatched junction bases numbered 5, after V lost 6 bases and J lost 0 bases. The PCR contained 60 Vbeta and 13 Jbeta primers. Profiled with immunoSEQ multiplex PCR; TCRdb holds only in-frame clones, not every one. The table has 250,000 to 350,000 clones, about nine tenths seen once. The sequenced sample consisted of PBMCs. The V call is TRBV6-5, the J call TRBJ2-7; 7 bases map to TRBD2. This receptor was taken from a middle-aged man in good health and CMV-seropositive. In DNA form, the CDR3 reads TGTGCCAGCAGCCTGAGCGGGAACTCCTACGAGCAGTACTTC. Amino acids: CASSLSGNSYEQYF.